This passage covers 19 T cell receptor beta chains from one sample sequenced in a study of immune evolution from preneoplasia to lung adenocarcinoma. Method: immunoSEQ multiplex PCR; TCRdb's copy keeps in-frame clones and lacks some. The sample includes more than 4,000 clones, approximately 86% seen only once; the top ten take 5% to 7%. The source material was FFPE minimally invasive lung adenocarcinoma tissue. Source of these receptors: a donor aged 70 or older with lung adenocarcinoma.

This clone was counted between two and nine times. The chain combines TRBV25-1 with TRBJ1-2; D is ambiguous. Between the trimmed V and J ends, which lost 4 bases and 4 bases, there was a span of 7 bases. The CDR3 loop spans 12 amino acids. The V gene's germline CDR1 is MGHDK and CDR2 SYGVNS. The CDR3 DNA is TGTGCCAGCAGTGTAGCCCCCTATGGCTACACCTTC. Amino acid sequence: CASSVAPYGYTF.

V usage is TRBV30 and J usage is TRBJ2-1; 10 bases line up with TRBD2. The trim removed 1 base at V and 0 bases at J, leaving 0 bases unmatched. This CDR3 has 15 amino acids. Germline V lookup: CDR1 GTSNPN, CDR2 SVGIG (reference sequence). CDR3 sequence (DNA): TGTGCCTGGAGTGGACTAGCGGGCTCCTACAATGAGCAGTTCTTC. Translation gives CAWSGLAGSYNEQFF.

This chain uses TRBV29-1 with TRBJ2-7; TRBD1 matches 11 bases. V was pared by 4 bases and J by 6 bases, with 11 bases of the junction left unmatched. The CDR3 spans 15 residues. Germline CDR1 and CDR2: SQVTM and ANQGSEA. CDR3 protein: CSVVGGQGVESEQYF. CDR3 nucleotides: TGCAGCGTTGTGGGGGGACAGGGGGTAGAAAGCGAGCAGTACTTC.

The rearrangement joins TRBV7-2 to TRBJ1-2; weak D call: TRBD1 (5 bases). The CDR3 extends over 15 amino acids. Trimming took off 7 bases at V and 2 bases at J, with 17 bases between the two ends. CDR1 is SGHTA and CDR2 is FQGNSA in the germline V gene. In nucleotides, the CDR3 is TGTGCCAGCACCCAATCGGCAGGGAAAAACTATGGCTACACCTTC. Translation gives CASTQSAGKNYGYTF.

The V call is TRBV7-8, the J call TRBJ2-7; D possibly matches TRBD1 or TRBD2 (5 bases each). Per germline, CDR1 SGHVS and CDR2 FQNEAQ. The CDR3 spans 12 residues. V dropped 1 base and J dropped 6 bases, with 7 bases sitting between them. The CDR3 region is CASSLEGSEQYF. The CDR3 region has the DNA TGTGCCAGCAGCTTAGAGGGGAGCGAGCAGTACTTC.

This clone has more than one count but fewer than ten. The genes are TRBV29-1 and TRBJ1-1; D remains unclear. CDR1 and CDR2 (germline): SQVTM, ANQGSEA. The ends were cut back, 3 bases at V and 4 bases at J, with 18 bases in the middle. This CDR3 comprises 15 residues. This CDR3 is CSVEGRFLGGTEAFF. The CDR3 DNA is TGCAGCGTTGAGGGAAGGTTCCTAGGCGGCACTGAAGCTTTCTTT. The whole variable domain, filled in from reference TRBV29-1 and TRBJ1-1, reads SAVISQKPSRDICQRGTSLTIQCQVDSQVTMMFWYRQQPGQSLTLIATANQGSEATYESGFVIDKFPISRPNLTFSTLTVSNMSPEDSSIYLCSVEGRFLGGTEAFFGQGTRLTVV.

The rearrangement joins TRBV6-5 to TRBJ1-1, with a weak D call TRBD1 (5 bases). Germline V gene lookup returns CDR1 MNHEY and CDR2 SVGAGI. Between the trimmed V and J ends, which lost 6 bases and 5 bases, there was a span of 16 bases. The CDR3 covers 14 residues. CDR3 sequence reads: CASSYDSRGTEAFF. DNA of the CDR3: TGTGCCAGCAGCTATGACAGCCGGGGGACTGAAGCTTTCTTT.

The chain employs TRBV4-2 and TRBJ2-7; D might be TRBD1 (5 bases). CDR3 size: 14 residues. With 0 bases removed from V and 3 bases from J, the gap between germline ends came to 9 bases. CDR1 is LGHNA, CDR2 YNFKEQ, per germline. For the CDR3, the DNA is TGTGCCAGCAGCCAAGAGACAGTCCGCTACGAGCAGTACTTC. Translated, it gives CASSQETVRYEQYF.

CDR3 bases: TGCGCCAGCAGCCAAAGGCGGGAGGGCCGCTACGAGCAGTACTTC. The encoded protein is CASSQRREGRYEQYF. The chain recombines TRBV4-3 with TRBJ2-7; TRBD2 agrees at 9 bases. The J segment lost 3 bases and the V segment lost 2 bases, leaving 5 bases of the junction unmatched. Germline V gene sequence: CDR1 LGHNA, CDR2 YSLEER. The CDR3 is made up of 15 amino acids.

The V call is TRBV5-6, the J call TRBJ2-1; no definite D call. This CDR3 has 16 residues. Per germline, CDR1 SGHDT and CDR2 YYEEEE. V dropped 3 bases and J dropped 6 bases, with 19 bases sitting between them. The CDR3 DNA reads TGTGCCAGCAGCTCCGGTGGGCCCAGAACCTCCAATGAGCAGTTCTTC. Encoded protein: CASSSGGPRTSNEQFF.

This clone occurred once. The chain couples TRBV6-4 to TRBJ2-7, with 10 bases fitting TRBD2. Germline CDR1 reads MRHNA; CDR2 reads SNTAGT. The CDR3 runs to 12 residues. V shed 7 bases and J 4 bases; nucleotides not matched to a gene: 1. The DNA for the CDR3 is TGTGCCAGCACTAGCGGGAGTTACGAGCAGTACTTC. This sequence encodes CASTSGSYEQYF.

This clone was picked up a small number of times. CDR3 region: CASSLIRGSEQYF. The CDR3 DNA is TGCGCCAGCAGCTTGATACGGGGCAGCGAGCAGTACTTC. The gene calls are TRBV5-1 and TRBJ2-7; possibly TRBD1 or TRBD2 for D (5 bases each). The germline V and J ends were trimmed by 1 base and 6 bases, with 11 bases remaining between them. CDR3 length equals 13 residues. CDR1 SGHRS and CDR2 YFSETQ come from the germline V gene. Looking up the rest from reference TRBV5-1 and TRBJ2-7 gives the full variable domain: KAGVTQTPRYLIKTRGQQVTLSCSPISGHRSVSWYQQTPGQGLQFLFEYFSETQRNKGNFPGRFSGRQFSNSRSEMNVSTLELGDSALYLCASSLIRGSEQYFGPGTRLTVT.

The chain combines TRBV4-1 with TRBJ1-1, with TRBD1 as a possible D gene (5 bases). Germline CDR1 is MGHRA and CDR2 is YSYEKL. Trimming left V 1 base short and J 10 bases short, with 22 bases between. This CDR3 region has 16 residues. The CDR3 here is CASSQGALTGTQPAFF. Here the CDR3 DNA reads TGCGCCAGCAGCCAAGGGGCCCTAACCGGGACCCAACCAGCTTTCTTT.

The chain links TRBV6-1 to TRBJ2-7; D possibly corresponds to TRBD1 (5 bases). V lost 4 bases and J 0 bases, leaving 16 bases between the germline ends. CDR3 length equals 16 residues. Looked up from germline, CDR1 is MNHNS and CDR2 is SASEGT. CDR3 nucleotide sequence: TGTGCCAGCAGTGTGGGTGGGGCACTCCTCTCCTACGAGCAGTACTTC. It specifies CASSVGGALLSYEQYF.

The chain links TRBV10-2 to TRBJ2-5, with D tentatively TRBD1 or TRBD2 (5 bases each). The CDR3 extends over 12 amino acids. The germline CDR1 and CDR2 sequences are WSHSY and SAAADI. The V and J ends lost 5 bases and 9 bases respectively, with 13 bases between them. CDR3 sequence (DNA): TGCGCCAGCAGTTTCCCGTTGGGGGCCCAGTACTTC. Translation: CASSFPLGAQYF.

The chain couples TRBV19 to TRBJ1-2; the match to TRBD1 covers 9 bases. CDR3 length: 16 residues. In germline, CDR1 is LNHDA, CDR2 SQIVND (reference sequence). J gave up 3 bases and V 1 base, and 6 bases lay outside the gene matches. CDR3 nucleotide sequence: TGTGCCAGTAGTATAGGCCGGGACAGGGACGACTATGGCTACACCTTC. Translating it yields CASSIGRDRDDYGYTF.

The rearrangement links TRBV29-1 to TRBJ2-1; 7 bases align to TRBD2. The CDR3 runs 16 residues. Losses at the gene ends were 4 bases for V and 4 bases for J; bases not matched to a gene: 13. CDR1 and CDR2 from the germline V gene are SQVTM and ANQGSEA. The CDR3 region has the DNA TGCAGCGTTGGGAGAGGGGCTAGCGGTATATACAATGAGCAGTTCTTC. Translation: CSVGRGASGIYNEQFF.

The chain joins TRBV7-9 to TRBJ2-1, with D unclear. The germline V gene has CDR1 SEHNR and CDR2 FQNEAQ (reference sequence). V lost 5 bases, J lost 8 bases, and 7 bases lay in between. The CDR3 sequence is 11 residues long. The DNA of the CDR3 is TGTGCCAGCAGCCCCCAAGATGAGCAGTTCTTC. Its protein product is CASSPQDEQFF.

V gene TRBV6-4 combines with J gene TRBJ2-1, with unresolved D. Trimming shortened V by 3 bases and J by 0 bases, and 9 bases separated the two germline ends. This CDR3 comprises 15 residues. Looked up from germline, CDR1 is MRHNA and CDR2 is SNTAGT. The CDR3 DNA reads TGTGCCAGCAGTGAAGACTTCACCTCCTACAATGAGCAGTTCTTC. Protein product: CASSEDFTSYNEQFF.